This paragraph covers one T cell receptor beta chain sequence. Its antigen remains undetermined. Within one base of it there is no much larger clone, and no base qualities were kept. Libraries were made using the immunoSEQ multiplex PCR assay. DNA from the CD4+ T cells that had been cultured and isolated underwent TCR beta CDR3 sequencing. In the original analysis: Non-productive TCR sequences were discarded, and reads were trimmed to the CDR3 region, with only CDR3s of 7 or more amino acids retained. The MANAFEST web app was used to identify antigen-specific clonotypes by comparing expansion in peptide wells with expansion in reference cultures. For clones to be considered positive, expansion at FDR<0.05 versus reference and all other wells, an odds ratio above 5, and a frequency above 0.1% in two replicate wells were required. Clonotypes significantly expanded in SARS-CoV-2 spike wells and in at least one common cold coronavirus spike condition were defined as cross-reactive. CDR3 similarity was assessed by Levenshtein distance with the stringdist R package, and unrooted trees were built with ape in R 3.6.1. Sourced from immuneACCESS, this table was stored by TCRdb with only in-frame sequences that have V and J called. A share of the clones is absent; for the studies checked, an unresolved V gene accounts for under half, and the remainder has no known explanation. V, J and clone size reflect that table, while D and trimming were determined from the DNA. In all, the sample holds about 45,000 clones, and about three quarters of those were seen once. Around 30% of the sample is taken by the ten largest.

The record originates from a study of vaccination effects on CD4 cells after COVID-19 (dated by TCRdb to between 2020 and 2023). Concerning the study at large: Each participant got two doses of an mRNA SARS-CoV-2 vaccine, either BNT162b2 or mRNA-1273. Pre-vaccine samples were drawn from a couple of convalescent patients 16 days and one week before the first dose, at 142 and 148 days after COVID-19 diagnosis. The study compared SARS-CoV-2 spike-specific CD4+ TCR repertoires before and after mRNA vaccination in COVID-19 convalescent patients and infection-naive vaccine recipients. The full study included roughly 11 COVID-19 convalescent patients and a few SARS-CoV-2-naive healthy vaccine recipients. In the study, cultures from other donors were sequenced using the Oncomine TCR Beta short-read assay on an Illumina iSeq 100.

General conclusions and limits of the study: Limitations of the study were the small number of convalescent patients and the absence of early post-infection timepoints. At late post-vaccination timepoints, both infection-induced and vaccine-induced clones showed marked clonal contraction, consistent with waning T cell responses. For convalescent patients, new clones induced by the vaccine made up most of the post-vaccine spike-reactive repertoire, and these new clones were largely distinct from the clones induced by infection.

In the ViraFEST assay, PBMC were stimulated with viral peptide pools, and antigen-specific CD4+ T cell clonotypes were then identified by expansion using TCR sequencing. After more than nine days of culture, CD4+ T cells were isolated with the EasySep CD4+ T cell isolation kit. Convalescent patients had PCR-confirmed SARS-CoV-2 infection between March and December 2020, before Alpha, Beta and Delta variants emerged in the United States. Some 2 million PBMC per well were cultured with 10 ug/ml peptides in IMDM containing 5% human AB serum, around 10 IU/ml IL-2 and gentamicin. On days 3 and 7, half of the culture medium was replaced with fresh IL-2-containing medium. Unless noted otherwise, every peptide stimulation condition was cultured in triplicate wells. Using Ficoll-Paque Plus gradient centrifugation, PBMC were separated from whole blood and then either used fresh or cryopreserved at -140C. Genomic DNA was extracted from cultured CD4+ T cells with the QIAamp micro DNA kit.

The V end gives up 0 bases and the J end 3 bases, leaving 7 bases in the junction not matched to a gene. Inclusive of the bounding cysteine and phenylalanine, the CDR3 is 16 residues long. CDR3 DNA is the only sequence kept; it has 48 bases, read in frame from the first base. CDR1 and CDR2 were assigned from the germline V gene as MNHEY and SVGAGI. In this chain, TRBV6-5 is recombined with TRBJ1-1; 7 middle bases align to TRBD1. The starting material was CD4+ T cells from PBMCs cultured with a peptide pool, obtained before COVID-19 vaccination. This TCR was recovered from a human donor who had a prior SARS-CoV-2 infection. The CDR3 amino acid sequence is: CASSYSSRQGDTEAFF. In nucleotides, the sequence is TGTGCCAGCAGTTACTCGAGTAGACAGGGAGACACTGAAGCTTTCTTT.